This T cell receptor beta chain was identified during a study of shared clonotypes between healthy human individuals. Germline CDR1 and CDR2: LGHNA and YNFKEQ. This CDR3 contains 17 residues. The V and J ends lost 2 bases and 1 base, in that order; junction bases with no gene match: 8. Profiling relied on immunoSEQ multiplex PCR, and the TCRdb table lists in-frame clones only, not all of them. The data contain hundreds of thousands of clones, about 97% of them seen just once; the ten biggest clones take up about 0.06%. A split of CD4+ cells into CD45RA+ naive and CD45RA-negative memory subsets was performed. This clone was seen only once.

The V call is TRBV4-2, the J call TRBJ2-7; 10 positions match TRBD1. The sample comprised naive CD4+ T cells sorted from blood. Subset noted: CD45RA+ positively selected. The source of this sequence is a woman younger than 45 in good health. The CDR3 protein is CASSQLIGQGVSYEQYF. The DNA of the CDR3 is TGTGCCAGCAGCCAACTGATCGGACAGGGGGTTTCCTACGAGCAGTACTTC.